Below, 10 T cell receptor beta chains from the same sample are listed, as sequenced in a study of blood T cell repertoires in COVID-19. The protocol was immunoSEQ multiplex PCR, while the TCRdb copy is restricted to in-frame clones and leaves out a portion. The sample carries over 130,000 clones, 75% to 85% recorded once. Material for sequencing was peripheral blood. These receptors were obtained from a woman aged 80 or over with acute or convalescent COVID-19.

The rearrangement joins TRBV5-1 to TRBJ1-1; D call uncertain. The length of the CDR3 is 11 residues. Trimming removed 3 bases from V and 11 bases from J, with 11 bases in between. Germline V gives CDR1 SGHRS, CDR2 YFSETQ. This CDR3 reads CASSSGSSAFF. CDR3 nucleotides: TGCGCCAGCAGCTCTGGTAGTAGCGCTTTCTTT.

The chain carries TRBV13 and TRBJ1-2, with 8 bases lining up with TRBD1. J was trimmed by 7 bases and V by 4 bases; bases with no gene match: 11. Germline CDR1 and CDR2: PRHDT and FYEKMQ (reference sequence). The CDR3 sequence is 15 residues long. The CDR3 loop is CASSSIRQGAIGYTF. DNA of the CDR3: TGTGCCAGCAGCTCCATCCGGCAGGGGGCGATTGGCTACACCTTC.

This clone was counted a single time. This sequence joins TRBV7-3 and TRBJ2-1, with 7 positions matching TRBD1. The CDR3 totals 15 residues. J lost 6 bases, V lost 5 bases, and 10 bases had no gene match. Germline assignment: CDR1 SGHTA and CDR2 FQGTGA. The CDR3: CASSPPGGAGNEQFF. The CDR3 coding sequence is TGTGCCAGCAGCCCACCAGGGGGTGCGGGCAATGAGCAGTTCTTC.

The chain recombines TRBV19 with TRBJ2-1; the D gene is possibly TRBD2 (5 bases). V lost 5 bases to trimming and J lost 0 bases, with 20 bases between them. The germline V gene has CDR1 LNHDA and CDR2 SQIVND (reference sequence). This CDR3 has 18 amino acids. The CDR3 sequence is CASSSGTPNPLSYNEQFF. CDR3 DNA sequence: TGTGCCAGTAGTTCGGGAACGCCGAACCCCCTCTCCTACAATGAGCAGTTCTTC.

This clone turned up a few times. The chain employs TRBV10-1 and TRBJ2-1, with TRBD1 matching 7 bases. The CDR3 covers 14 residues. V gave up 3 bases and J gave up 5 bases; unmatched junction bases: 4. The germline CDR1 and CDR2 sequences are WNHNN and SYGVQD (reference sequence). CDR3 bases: TGCGCCAGCAGTGACCGGGACAGTGACAATGAGCAGTTCTTC. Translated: CASSDRDSDNEQFF.

The CDR3 here is CASSFLPQGLASGYTF. CDR3 coding DNA: TGTGCCAGCAGTTTTTTGCCCCAGGGACTGGCGTCTGGCTACACCTTC. The V gene is TRBV27, the J gene TRBJ1-2; a weak D match, TRBD1 (5 bases). The CDR3 length is 16 residues. Trimming took off 3 bases at V and 7 bases at J, with 21 bases between the two ends. The germline V gene encodes CDR1 MNHEY and CDR2 SMNVEV (reference sequence).

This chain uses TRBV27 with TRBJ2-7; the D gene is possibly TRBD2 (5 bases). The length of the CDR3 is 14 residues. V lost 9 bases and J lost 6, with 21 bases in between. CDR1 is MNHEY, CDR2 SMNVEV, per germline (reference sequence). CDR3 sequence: CASSERALRAEQYF. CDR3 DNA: TGTGCCAGTAGCGAAAGAGCCCTCCGCGCCGAGCAGTACTTC.

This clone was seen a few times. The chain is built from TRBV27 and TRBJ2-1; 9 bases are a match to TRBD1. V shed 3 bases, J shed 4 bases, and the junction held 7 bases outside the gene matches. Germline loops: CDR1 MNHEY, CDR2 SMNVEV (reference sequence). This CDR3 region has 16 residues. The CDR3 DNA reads TGTGCCAGCAGTTTCCGCACAGGGGGCCCGTACAATGAGCAGTTCTTC. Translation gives CASSFRTGGPYNEQFF.

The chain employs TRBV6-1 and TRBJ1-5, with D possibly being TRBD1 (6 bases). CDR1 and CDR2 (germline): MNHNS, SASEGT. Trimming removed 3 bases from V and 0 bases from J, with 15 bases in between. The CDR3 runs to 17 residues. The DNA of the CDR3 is TGTGCCAGCAGTGATGCCCTAGACAGGTATAGCAATCAGCCCCAGCATTTT. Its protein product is CASSDALDRYSNQPQHF.

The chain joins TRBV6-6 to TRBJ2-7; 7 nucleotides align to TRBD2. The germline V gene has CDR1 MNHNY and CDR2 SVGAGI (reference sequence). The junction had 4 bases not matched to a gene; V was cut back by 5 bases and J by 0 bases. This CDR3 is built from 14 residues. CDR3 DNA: TGTGCCAGCAGTGGGCTAGCGGTCTCCTACGAGCAGTACTTC. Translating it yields CASSGLAVSYEQYF.